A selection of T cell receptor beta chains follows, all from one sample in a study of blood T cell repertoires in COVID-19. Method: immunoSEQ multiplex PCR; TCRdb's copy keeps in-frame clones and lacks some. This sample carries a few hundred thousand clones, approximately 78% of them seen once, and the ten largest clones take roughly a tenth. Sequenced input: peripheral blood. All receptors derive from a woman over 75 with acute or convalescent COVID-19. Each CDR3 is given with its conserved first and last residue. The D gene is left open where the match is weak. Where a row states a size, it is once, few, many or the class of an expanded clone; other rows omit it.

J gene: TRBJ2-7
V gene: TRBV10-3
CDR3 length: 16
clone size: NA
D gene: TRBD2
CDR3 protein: CAISLSVAGDGSEQYF
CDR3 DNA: TGTGCCATCAGCCTTTCGGTAGCGGGAGACGGATCCGAGCAGTACTTC

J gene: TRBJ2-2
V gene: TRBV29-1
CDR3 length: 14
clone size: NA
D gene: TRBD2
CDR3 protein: CSAALAVNTGELFF
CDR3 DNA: TGCAGCGCCGCACTAGCGGTGAACACCGGGGAGCTGTTTTTT

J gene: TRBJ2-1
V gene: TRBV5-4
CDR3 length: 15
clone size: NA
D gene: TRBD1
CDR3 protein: CASSTRDRGYNEQFF
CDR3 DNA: TGTGCCAGCAGCACCCGGGACAGGGGCTACAATGAGCAGTTCTTC

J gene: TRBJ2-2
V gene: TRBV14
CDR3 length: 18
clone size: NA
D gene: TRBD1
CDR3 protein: CASSPPYGGQGDTGELFF
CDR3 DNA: TGTGCCAGCAGCCCCCCATATGGAGGACAGGGGGACACCGGGGAGCTGTTTTTT

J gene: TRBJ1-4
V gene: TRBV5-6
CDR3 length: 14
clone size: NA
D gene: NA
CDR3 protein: CASSLGATNEKLFF
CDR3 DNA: TGTGCCAGCAGCTTGGGAGCAACTAATGAAAAACTGTTTTTT

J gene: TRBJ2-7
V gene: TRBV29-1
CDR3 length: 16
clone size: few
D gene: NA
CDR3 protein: CSVEKPRDGTSYEQYF
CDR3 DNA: TGCAGCGTTGAAAAACCTCGGGACGGGACATCCTACGAGCAGTACTTC

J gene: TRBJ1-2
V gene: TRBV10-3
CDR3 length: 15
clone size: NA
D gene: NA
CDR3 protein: CAISESRQTNYGYTF
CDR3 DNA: TGTGCCATCAGTGAGTCTCGACAGACTAACTATGGCTACACCTTC

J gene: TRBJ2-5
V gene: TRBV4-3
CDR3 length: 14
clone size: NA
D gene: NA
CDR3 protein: CASSQQLAKETQYF
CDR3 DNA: TGCGCCAGCAGCCAGCAACTAGCCAAAGAGACCCAGTACTTC

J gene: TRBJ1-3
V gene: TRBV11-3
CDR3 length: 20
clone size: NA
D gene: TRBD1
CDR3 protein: CASSYKSIPGQWNSGNTIYF
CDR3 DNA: TGTGCCAGCAGCTATAAGAGTATCCCGGGACAGTGGAACTCTGGAAACACCATATATTTT

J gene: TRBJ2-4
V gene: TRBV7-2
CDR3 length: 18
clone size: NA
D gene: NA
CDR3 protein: CASSLDSVGGLAKNIQYF
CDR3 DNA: TGTGCCAGCAGCTTAGACAGCGTCGGGGGGCTAGCCAAAAACATTCAGTACTTC

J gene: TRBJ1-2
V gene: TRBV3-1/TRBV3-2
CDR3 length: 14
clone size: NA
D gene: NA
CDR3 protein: CASSHPNSPYGYTF
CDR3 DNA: TGTGCCAGCAGCCACCCTAACAGCCCCTATGGCTACACCTTC

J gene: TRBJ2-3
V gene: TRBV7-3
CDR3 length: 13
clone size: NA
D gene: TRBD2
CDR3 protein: CASSISGADTQYF
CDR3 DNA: TGTGCCAGCAGCATTAGCGGGGCAGATACGCAGTATTTT

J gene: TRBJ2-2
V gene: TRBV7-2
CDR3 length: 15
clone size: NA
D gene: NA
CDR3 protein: CASRSWEDAAGELFF
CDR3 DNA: TGTGCCAGCAGGTCGTGGGAGGACGCAGCCGGGGAGCTGTTTTTT

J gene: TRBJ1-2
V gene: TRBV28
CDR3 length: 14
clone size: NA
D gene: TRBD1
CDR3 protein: CASSVTGPWRDYTF
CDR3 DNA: TGTGCCAGCAGTGTGACAGGGCCGTGGCGGGACTACACCTTC

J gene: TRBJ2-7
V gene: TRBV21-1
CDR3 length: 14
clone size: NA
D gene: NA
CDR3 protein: CASSNSGNLCEQYF
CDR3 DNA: TGTGCCAGCAGCAATAGCGGGAACCTCTGCGAGCAGTACTTC

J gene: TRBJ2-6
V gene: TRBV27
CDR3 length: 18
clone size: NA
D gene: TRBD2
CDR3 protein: CASTSRASGRPGANVLTF
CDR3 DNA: TGTGCCAGCACCTCCCGAGCTAGCGGGAGGCCTGGGGCCAACGTCCTGACTTTC

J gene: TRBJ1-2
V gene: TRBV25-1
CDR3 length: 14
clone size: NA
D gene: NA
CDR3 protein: CASSESGVDYGYTF
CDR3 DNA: TGTGCCAGCAGTGAATCCGGGGTCGACTATGGCTACACCTTC